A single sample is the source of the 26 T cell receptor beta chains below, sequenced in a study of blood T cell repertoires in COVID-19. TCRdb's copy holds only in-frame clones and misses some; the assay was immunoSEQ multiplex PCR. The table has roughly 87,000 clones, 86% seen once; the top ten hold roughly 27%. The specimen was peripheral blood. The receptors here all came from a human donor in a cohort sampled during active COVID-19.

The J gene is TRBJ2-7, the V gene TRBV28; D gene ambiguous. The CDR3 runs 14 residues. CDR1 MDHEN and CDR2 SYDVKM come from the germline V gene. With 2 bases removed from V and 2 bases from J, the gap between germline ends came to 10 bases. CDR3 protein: CASSLPLSTYEQYF. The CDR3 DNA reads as TGTGCCAGCAGTTTACCCCTTAGCACCTACGAGCAGTACTTC.

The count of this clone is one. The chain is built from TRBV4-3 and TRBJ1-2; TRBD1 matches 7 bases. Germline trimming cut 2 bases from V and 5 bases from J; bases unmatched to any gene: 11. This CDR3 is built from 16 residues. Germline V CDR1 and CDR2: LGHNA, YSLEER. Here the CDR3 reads CASSQNAQGEGYGYTF. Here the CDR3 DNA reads TGCGCCAGCAGCCAAAATGCCCAGGGGGAAGGATATGGCTACACCTTC.

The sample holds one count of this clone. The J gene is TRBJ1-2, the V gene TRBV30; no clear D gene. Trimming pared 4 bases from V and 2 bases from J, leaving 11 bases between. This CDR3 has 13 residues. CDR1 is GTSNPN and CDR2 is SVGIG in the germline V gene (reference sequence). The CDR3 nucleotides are TGTGCCTGGAAAAGCAGGATAAACTATGGCTACACCTTC. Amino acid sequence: CAWKSRINYGYTF.

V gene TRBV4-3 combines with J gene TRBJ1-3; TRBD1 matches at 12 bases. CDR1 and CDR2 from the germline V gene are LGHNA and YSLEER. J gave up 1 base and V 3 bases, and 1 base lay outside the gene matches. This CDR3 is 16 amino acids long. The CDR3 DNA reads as TGCGCCAGCAGCCAGGGACAGGGGGCATCTGGAAACACCATATATTTT. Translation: CASSQGQGASGNTIYF.

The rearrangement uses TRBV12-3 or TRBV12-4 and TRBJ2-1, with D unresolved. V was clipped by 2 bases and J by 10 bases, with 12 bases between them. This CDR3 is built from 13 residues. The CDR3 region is CASSLFAESEQFF. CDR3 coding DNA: TGTGCCAGCAGTTTATTCGCCGAGAGCGAGCAGTTCTTC.

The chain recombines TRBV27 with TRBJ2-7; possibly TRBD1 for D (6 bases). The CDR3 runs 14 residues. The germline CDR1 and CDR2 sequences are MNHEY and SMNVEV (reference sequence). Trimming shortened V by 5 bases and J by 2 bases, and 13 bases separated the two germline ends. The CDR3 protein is CASSLTGPPYEQYF. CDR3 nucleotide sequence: TGTGCCAGCAGTCTCACAGGGCCTCCCTACGAGCAGTACTTC.

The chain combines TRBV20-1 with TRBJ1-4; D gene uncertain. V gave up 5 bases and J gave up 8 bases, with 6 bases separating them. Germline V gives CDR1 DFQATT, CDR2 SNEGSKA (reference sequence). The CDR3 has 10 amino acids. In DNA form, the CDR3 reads TGCAGTGCTTTACAGGAAAAACTGTTTTTT. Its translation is CSALQEKLFF.

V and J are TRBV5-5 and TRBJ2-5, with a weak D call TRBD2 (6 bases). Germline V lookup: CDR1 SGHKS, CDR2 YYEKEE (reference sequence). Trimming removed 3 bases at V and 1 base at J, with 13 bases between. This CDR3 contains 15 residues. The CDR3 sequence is CASSSPGVVQETQYF. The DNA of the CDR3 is TGTGCCAGCAGCTCCCCGGGGGTAGTCCAAGAGACCCAGTACTTC.

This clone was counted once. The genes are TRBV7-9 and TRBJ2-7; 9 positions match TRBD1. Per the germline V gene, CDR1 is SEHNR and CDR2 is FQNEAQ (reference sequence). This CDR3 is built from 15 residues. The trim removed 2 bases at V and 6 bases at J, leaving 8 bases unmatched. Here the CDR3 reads CASSLQQGASSEQYF. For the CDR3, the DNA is TGTGCCAGCAGCTTACAACAGGGGGCCTCATCCGAGCAGTACTTC.

CDR3: CASSMGQTEGYTF. CDR3 bases: TGTGCCAGTAGTATGGGTCAGACTGAGGGCTACACCTTC. The V and J genes are TRBV19 and TRBJ1-2; no reliable D call. V lost 3 bases and J 8 bases, leaving 13 bases between the germline ends. The CDR3 contains 13 residues. Germline V CDR1 and CDR2: LNHDA, SQIVND (reference sequence).

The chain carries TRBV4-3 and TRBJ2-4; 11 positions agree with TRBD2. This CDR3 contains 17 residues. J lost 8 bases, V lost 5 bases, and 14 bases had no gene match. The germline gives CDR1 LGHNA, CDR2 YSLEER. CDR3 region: CASSSYSGRAGIDIQYF. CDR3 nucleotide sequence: TGCGCCAGCAGCTCATATAGCGGGAGGGCCGGGATAGACATTCAGTACTTC.

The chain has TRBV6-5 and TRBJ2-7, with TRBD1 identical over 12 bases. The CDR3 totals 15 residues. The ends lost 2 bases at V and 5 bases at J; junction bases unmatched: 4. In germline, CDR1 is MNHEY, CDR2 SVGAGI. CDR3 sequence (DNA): TGTGCCAGCAGTTACCGGGGACAGGGGGCCCACGAGCAGTACTTC. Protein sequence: CASSYRGQGAHEQYF.

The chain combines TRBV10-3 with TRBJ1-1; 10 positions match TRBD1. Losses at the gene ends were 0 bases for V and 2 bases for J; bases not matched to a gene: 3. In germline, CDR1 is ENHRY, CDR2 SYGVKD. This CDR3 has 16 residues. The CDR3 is CAISESTGGANTEAFF. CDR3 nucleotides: TGTGCCATCAGTGAGTCGACAGGGGGCGCAAACACTGAAGCTTTCTTT.

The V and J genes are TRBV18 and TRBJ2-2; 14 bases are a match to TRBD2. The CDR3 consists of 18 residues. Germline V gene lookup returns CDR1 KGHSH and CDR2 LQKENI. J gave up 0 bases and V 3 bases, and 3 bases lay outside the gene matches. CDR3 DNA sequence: TGTGCCAGCTCACCGGGGACTAGCGGGGGCACGAACACCGGGGAGCTGTTTTTT. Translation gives CASSPGTSGGTNTGELFF.

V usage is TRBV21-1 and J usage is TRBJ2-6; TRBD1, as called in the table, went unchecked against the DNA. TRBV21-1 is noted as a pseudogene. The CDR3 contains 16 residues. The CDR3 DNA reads TGTGCCAGCAGCAAACAGGTCTGCGCTGGGGCCAACGTCCTGACTTTC. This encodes CASSKQVCAGANVLTF.

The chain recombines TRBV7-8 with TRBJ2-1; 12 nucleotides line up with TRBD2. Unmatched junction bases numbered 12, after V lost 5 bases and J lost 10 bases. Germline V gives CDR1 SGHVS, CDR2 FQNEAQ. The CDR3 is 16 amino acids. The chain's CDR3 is CASSPRTSGNPNEQFF. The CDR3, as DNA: TGTGCCAGCAGCCCAAGGACTAGCGGGAACCCCAACGAGCAGTTCTTC.

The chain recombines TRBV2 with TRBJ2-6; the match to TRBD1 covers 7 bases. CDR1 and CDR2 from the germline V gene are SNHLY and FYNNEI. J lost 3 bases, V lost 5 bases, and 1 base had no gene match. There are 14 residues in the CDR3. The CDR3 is CASSQGDGANVLTF. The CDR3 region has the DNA TGTGCCAGCAGTCAGGGGGATGGGGCCAACGTCCTGACTTTC.

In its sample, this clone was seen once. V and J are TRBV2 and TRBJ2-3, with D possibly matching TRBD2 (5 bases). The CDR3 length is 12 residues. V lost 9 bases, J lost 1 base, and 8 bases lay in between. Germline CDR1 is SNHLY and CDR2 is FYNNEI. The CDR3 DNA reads TGTGCCAGGAGGGTCGGCACAGATACGCAGTATTTT. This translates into CARRVGTDTQYF.

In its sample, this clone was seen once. CDR3 nucleotides: TGTGCCAGCTCACCAGACGGGAGGTTAGATACGCAGTATTTT. Translating it yields CASSPDGRLDTQYF. The chain joins TRBV18 to TRBJ2-3; 7 bases are shared with TRBD2. The CDR3 sequence is 14 residues long. V lost 2 bases, J lost 5 bases, and 4 bases stayed unmatched. Germline V gene data show CDR1 as KGHSH and CDR2 as LQKENI.

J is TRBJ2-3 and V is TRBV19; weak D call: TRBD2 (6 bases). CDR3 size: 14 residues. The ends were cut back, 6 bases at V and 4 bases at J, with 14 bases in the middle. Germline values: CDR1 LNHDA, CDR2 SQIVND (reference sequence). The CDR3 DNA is TGTGCCAGTAGCCTCCGGGACTCTGCAGATACGCAGTATTTT. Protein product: CASSLRDSADTQYF. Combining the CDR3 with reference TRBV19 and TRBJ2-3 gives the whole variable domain DGGITQSPKYLFRKEGQNVTLSCEQNLNHDAMYWYRQDPGQGLRLIYYSQIVNDFQKGDIAEGYSVSREKKESFPLTVTSAQKNPTAFYLCASSLRDSADTQYFGPGTRLTVL.

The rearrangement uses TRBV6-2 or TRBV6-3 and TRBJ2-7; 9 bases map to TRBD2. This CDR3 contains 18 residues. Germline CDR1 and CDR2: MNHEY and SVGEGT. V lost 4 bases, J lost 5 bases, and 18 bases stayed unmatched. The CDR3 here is CASSFQPGQRLAGNEQYF. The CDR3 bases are TGTGCCAGCAGTTTCCAACCGGGACAGCGGCTAGCGGGGAACGAGCAGTACTTC.

The CDR3 sequence: CSANHREEAFF. The DNA for the CDR3 is TGCAGTGCCAATCACAGGGAGGAAGCTTTCTTT. The chain employs TRBV20-1 and TRBJ1-1; D perhaps matches TRBD1 (6 bases). V lost 6 bases, J lost 8 bases, and 13 bases lay in between. This CDR3 spans 11 amino acids. CDR1 and CDR2 from the germline V gene are DFQATT and SNEGSKA (reference sequence).

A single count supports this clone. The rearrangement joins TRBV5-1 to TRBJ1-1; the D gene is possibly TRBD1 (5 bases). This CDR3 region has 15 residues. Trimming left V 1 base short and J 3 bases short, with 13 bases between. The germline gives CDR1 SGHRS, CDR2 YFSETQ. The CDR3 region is CASSLLGGGDTEAFF. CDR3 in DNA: TGCGCCAGCAGCTTGTTGGGCGGGGGGGACACTGAAGCTTTCTTT.

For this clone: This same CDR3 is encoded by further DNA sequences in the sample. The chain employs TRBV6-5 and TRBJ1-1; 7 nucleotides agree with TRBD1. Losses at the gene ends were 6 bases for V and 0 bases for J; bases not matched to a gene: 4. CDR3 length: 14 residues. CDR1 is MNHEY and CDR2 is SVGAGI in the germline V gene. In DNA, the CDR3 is TGTGCCAGCAGCACGGGACAGATGAACACTGAAGCTTTCTTT. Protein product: CASSTGQMNTEAFF.

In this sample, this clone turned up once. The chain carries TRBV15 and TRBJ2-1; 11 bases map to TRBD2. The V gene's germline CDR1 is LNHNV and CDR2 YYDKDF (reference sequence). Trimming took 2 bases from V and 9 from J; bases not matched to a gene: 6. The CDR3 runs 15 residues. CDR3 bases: TGTGCCACCAGCAGACATCCGGGACTAGCGGCTGAGCAGTTCTTC. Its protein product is CATSRHPGLAAEQFF.

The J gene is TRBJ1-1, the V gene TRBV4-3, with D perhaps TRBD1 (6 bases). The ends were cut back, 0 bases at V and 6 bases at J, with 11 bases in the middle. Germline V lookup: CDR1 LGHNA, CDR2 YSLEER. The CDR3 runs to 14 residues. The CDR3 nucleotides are TGCGCCAGCAGCCAAGACTGGGGGCTCGCTGAAGCTTTCTTT. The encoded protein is CASSQDWGLAEAFF.